This TCR beta chain was recovered during a study of cytomegalovirus exposure and HLA in healthy donors. The CDR3 runs to 14 residues. Trimming stripped 5 bases from V and 2 bases from J, with 11 bases between. Per the germline V gene, CDR1 is SGHAT and CDR2 is FQNNGV. As regards this clone: What it binds is unknown.

General study findings and limits: TCR beta sequences reportedly predicted most subjects' HLA-A and HLA-B alleles accurately. In a later analysis, parvovirus B19, influenza, CMV and Epstein-Barr virus appeared linked to several top co-occurrence clusters. It was likely that a cluster of highly shared sequence variants was a sequencing artifact.

The PCR had 60 Vbeta and 13 Jbeta primers. Produced via immunoSEQ multiplex PCR; TCRdb's table is partial and in-frame only. The data hold some 200,000 clones, with about 80% observed a single time. Material for sequencing was PBMCs. The sequence was obtained from a woman aged 25 to 39 in good health and CMV-seronegative. This chain connects TRBV11-2 to TRBJ2-3, with D tentatively TRBD1 (6 bases). CDR3 nucleotides: TGTGCCAGCAGCCTCGGACAGAACACAGATACGCAGTATTTT. It translates to CASSLGQNTDTQYF. The full variable domain, in which reference TRBV11-2 and TRBJ2-3 provide the parts outside the CDR3, is EAGVAQSPRYKIIEKRQSVAFWCNPISGHATLYWYQQILGQGPKLLIQFQNNGVVDDSQLPKDRFSAERLKGVDSTLKIQPAKLEDSAVYLCASSLGQNTDTQYFGPGTRLTVL.